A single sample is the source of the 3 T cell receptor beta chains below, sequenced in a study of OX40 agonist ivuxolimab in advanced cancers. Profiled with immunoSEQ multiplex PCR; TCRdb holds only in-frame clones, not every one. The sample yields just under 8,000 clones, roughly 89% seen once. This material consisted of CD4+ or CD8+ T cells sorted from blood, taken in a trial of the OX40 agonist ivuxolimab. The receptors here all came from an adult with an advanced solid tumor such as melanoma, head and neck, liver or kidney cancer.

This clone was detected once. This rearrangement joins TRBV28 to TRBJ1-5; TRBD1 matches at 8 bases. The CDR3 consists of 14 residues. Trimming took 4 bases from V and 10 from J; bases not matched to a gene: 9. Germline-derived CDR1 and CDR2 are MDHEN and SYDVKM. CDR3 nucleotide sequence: TGTGCCAGCAGTTATGGACAGGGCGGGAGACCCCAGCATTTT. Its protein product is CASSYGQGGRPQHF.

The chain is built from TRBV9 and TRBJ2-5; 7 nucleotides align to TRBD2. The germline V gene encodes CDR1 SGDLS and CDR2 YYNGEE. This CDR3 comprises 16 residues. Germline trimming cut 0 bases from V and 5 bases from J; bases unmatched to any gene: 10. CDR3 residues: CASSVAGGASGETQYF. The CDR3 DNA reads TGTGCCAGCAGCGTAGCGGGAGGAGCGTCGGGGGAGACCCAGTACTTC.

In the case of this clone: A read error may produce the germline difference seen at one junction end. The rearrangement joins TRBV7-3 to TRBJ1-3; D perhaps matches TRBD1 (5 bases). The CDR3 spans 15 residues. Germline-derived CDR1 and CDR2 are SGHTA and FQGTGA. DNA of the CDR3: TGTGCCAGCAGCGTAACAGGAGACTCTGGAAACACCATATATTTT. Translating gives CASSVTGDSGNTIYF.